Sequencing of this T cell receptor (beta chain) was carried out in a study of T cell changes during pregnancy in multiple sclerosis. Clones were sequenced by immunoSEQ multiplex PCR, and TCRdb holds only the in-frame ones, with some missing. Of around 58,000 clones in the sample, around 90% are singletons; the top ten hold under 0.6%. The germline V gene encodes CDR1 SQVTM and CDR2 ANQGSEA. This CDR3 region has 12 residues. Trimming pared 1 base from V and 6 bases from J, leaving 10 bases between. This material consisted of CD4+ T cells from peripheral blood mononuclear cells, taken after pregnancy. The TCR originated in a female donor in good health, enrolled as a control in a pregnancy study. The V and J genes are TRBV29-1 and TRBJ2-7; D is perhaps TRBD1 (5 bases). The CDR3 DNA sequence: TGCAGCGTTGAAGGGGGCAGGGCCGAGCAGTACTTC. This gives the protein CSVEGGRAEQYF.